This TCR beta chain was profiled in a study of control samples from healthy donors and cancer patients. This CDR3 has 12 amino acids. V dropped 2 bases and J dropped 5 bases, with 6 bases sitting between them. CDR1 KGHSH and CDR2 LQKENI come from the germline V gene. The protocol was immunoSEQ multiplex PCR, while the TCRdb copy is restricted to in-frame clones and leaves out a portion. The data hold roughly 12,000 clones, with approximately 94% observed a single time. The specimen was PBMCs. The receptor was derived from a man in his 70s with head and neck cancer. This sequence joins TRBV18 and TRBJ2-5; D may be TRBD2 (5 bases). The CDR3 region has the DNA TGTGCCAGCTCACCAACGGGGGAGACCCAGTACTTC. It specifies CASSPTGETQYF. Together with reference TRBV18 and TRBJ2-5, the CDR3 gives the full variable domain: NAGVMQNPRHLVRRRGQEARLRCSPMKGHSHVYWYRQLPEEGLKFMVYLQKENIIDESGMPKERFSAEFPKEGPSILRIQQVVRGDSAAYFCASSPTGETQYFGPGTRLLVL.